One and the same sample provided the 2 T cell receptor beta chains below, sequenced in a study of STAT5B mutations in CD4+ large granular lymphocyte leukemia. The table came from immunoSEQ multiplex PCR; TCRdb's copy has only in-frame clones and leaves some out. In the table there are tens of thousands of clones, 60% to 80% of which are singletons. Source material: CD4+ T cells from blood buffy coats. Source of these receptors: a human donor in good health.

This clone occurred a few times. CDR3 sequence reads: CASSYSKVNTEAFF. In nucleotides, the CDR3 is TGTGCCAGCAGTTACTCGAAAGTAAACACTGAAGCTTTCTTT. The chain carries TRBV6-6 and TRBJ1-1; no firm D call. Trimming removed 0 bases at V and 2 bases at J, with 7 bases between. The germline V gene encodes CDR1 MNHNY and CDR2 SVGAGI (reference sequence). The CDR3 runs 14 residues.

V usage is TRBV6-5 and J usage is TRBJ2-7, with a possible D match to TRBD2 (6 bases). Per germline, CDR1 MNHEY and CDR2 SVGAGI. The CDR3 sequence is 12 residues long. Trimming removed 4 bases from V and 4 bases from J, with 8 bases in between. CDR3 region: CASSSTSYEQYF. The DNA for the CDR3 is TGTGCCAGCAGTTCGACTAGTTACGAGCAGTACTTC.